A single sample is the source of the 17 T cell receptor beta chains below, sequenced in a study of T cells expressing NK-cell markers. TCRdb processed the 5' RACE reads again and assigns one entry to each CDR3 protein, with no DNA. Recorded for this sample: 250,000 or so distinct CDR3 sequences. The source material was blood T cells: a sorted CD56 or NKG2C T cell subset, CD4+ or CD8+ T cells, or bulk PBMC T cells (not recorded which). These receptors all come from a woman aged 18-70 years in good health.

CDR3 loop: CSATPIHEKLFF. The chain employs TRBV20-1 and TRBJ1-4. The germline gives CDR1 DFQATT, CDR2 SNEGSKA (reference sequence). The CDR3 totals 12 residues.

The chain has TRBV7-2 and TRBJ1-2; the TCRdb call, TRBD1, lacks DNA for checking. Germline CDR1 and CDR2: SGHTA and FQGNSA. The CDR3 runs 16 residues. CDR3: CASSSDPGGLQNGYTF.

The gene calls are TRBV29-1 and TRBJ2-3; TCRdb outputs TRBD2, but without DNA this stays unchecked. CDR1 is SQVTM, CDR2 ANQGSEA, per germline. The CDR3 is 15 amino acids. The CDR3 spells CSVRGLPRGADTQYF.

The rearrangement joins TRBV5-1 to TRBJ1-1; TCRdb lists TRBD1, though no DNA is available to test this call. Germline V gene lookup returns CDR1 SGHRS and CDR2 YFSETQ. The length of the CDR3 is 14 residues. The CDR3 is CASSSQGAWTEAFF.

The rearrangement uses TRBV11-2 and TRBJ2-1; as DNA is missing, the TRBD2 call by TCRdb cannot be tested. CDR3 length: 16 residues. Germline-derived CDR1 and CDR2 are SGHAT and FQNNGV. CDR3: CASSPRLAGNYNEQFF.

This chain joins TRBV5-1 and TRBJ2-1; absent DNA, TCRdb's TRBD2 call cannot be checked. CDR1 is SGHRS, CDR2 YFSETQ, per germline. The CDR3 runs to 13 residues. CDR3 sequence: CASGLAGLIEQFF.

The V gene is TRBV28, the J gene TRBJ2-1; TCRdb proposes TRBD1, but this gene call is untestable without DNA. This CDR3 is built from 15 residues. Germline CDR1 reads MDHEN; CDR2 reads SYDVKM. CDR3 sequence: CASSRGPGRVNEQFF.

V gene TRBV20-1 combines with J gene TRBJ2-7; the TRBD1 assignment by TCRdb is unverifiable without DNA. Germline loops: CDR1 DFQATT, CDR2 SNEGSKA (reference sequence). This CDR3 spans 15 amino acids. The CDR3 region is CSARSAASPLYEQYF.

The rearrangement uses TRBV20-1 and TRBJ2-3; without DNA, the TCRdb call of TRBD2 cannot be checked. Germline CDR1 reads DFQATT; CDR2 reads SNEGSKA (reference sequence). The CDR3 runs 15 residues. CDR3 sequence reads: CSAPRTSGRTDTQYF.

The J gene is TRBJ2-1, the V gene TRBV24-1; there is no DNA to check the TCRdb D call of TRBD1. CDR3 length: 18 residues. CDR1 is KGHDR, CDR2 SFDVKD, per germline. The CDR3 loop is CATSDSSPGTGGRVAQFF.

The chain has TRBV5-1 and TRBJ2-1; TCRdb's D call of TRBD1 is untestable without DNA. Germline V gene sequence: CDR1 SGHRS, CDR2 YFSETQ. This CDR3 is built from 17 residues. The CDR3 here is CASTKRVGTGTYNEQFF.

The V call is TRBV7-9, the J call TRBJ2-3. CDR1 and CDR2 (germline): SEHNR, FQNEAQ (reference sequence). This CDR3 region has 13 residues. The chain's CDR3 is CASSGTSTDTQYF. The entire variable domain, with the rest obtained from reference TRBV7-9 and TRBJ2-3, is as follows: DTGVSQNPRHKITKRGQNVTFRCDPISEHNRLYWYRQTLGQGPEFLTYFQNEAQLEKSRLLSDRFSAERPKGSFSTLEIQRTEQGDSAMYLCASSGTSTDTQYFGPGTRLTVL.

The chain has TRBV11-2 and TRBJ2-1; the D call of TRBD2 rests on TCRdb alone, since no DNA is present to check it. Germline-derived CDR1 and CDR2 are SGHAT and FQNNGV. The CDR3 is made up of 17 amino acids. The CDR3 here is CASSSRTSGRVYNEQFF.

This chain joins TRBV30 and TRBJ1-1; TCRdb gives TRBD1 as the D gene, but with no DNA this cannot be confirmed. This CDR3 has 13 amino acids. Looked up from germline, CDR1 is GTSNPN and CDR2 is SVGIG (reference sequence). CDR3 residues: CAWSAPKNTEAFF.

The J gene is TRBJ2-7, the V gene TRBV7-3; without DNA, the TCRdb call of TRBD1 cannot be checked. Germline-derived CDR1 and CDR2 are SGHTA and FQGTGA. The CDR3 consists of 16 residues. This CDR3 reads CASSLTGTGVGYEQYF.

The V gene is TRBV30, the J gene TRBJ1-2; without DNA, the TCRdb call of TRBD1 cannot be checked. Germline loops: CDR1 GTSNPN, CDR2 SVGIG (reference sequence). This CDR3 comprises 14 residues. CDR3 loop: CAWSVERGQYGYTF.

The chain carries TRBV24-1 and TRBJ2-3; TCRdb proposes TRBD2, but this gene call is untestable without DNA. The CDR3 is 19 residues long. CDR1 and CDR2 from the germline V gene are KGHDR and SFDVKD. This chain's CDR3 is CATSSGTSGSWGRTDTQYF.